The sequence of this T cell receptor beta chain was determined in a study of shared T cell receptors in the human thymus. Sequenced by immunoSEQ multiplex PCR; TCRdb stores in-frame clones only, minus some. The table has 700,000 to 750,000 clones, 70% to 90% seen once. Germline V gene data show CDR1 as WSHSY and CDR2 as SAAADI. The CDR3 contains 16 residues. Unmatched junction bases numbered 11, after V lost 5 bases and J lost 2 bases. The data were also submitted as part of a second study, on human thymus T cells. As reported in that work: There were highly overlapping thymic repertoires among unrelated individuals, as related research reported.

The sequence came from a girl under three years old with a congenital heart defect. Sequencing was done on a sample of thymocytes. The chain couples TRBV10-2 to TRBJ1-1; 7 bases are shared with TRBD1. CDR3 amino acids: CASSRQGKVPNTEAFF. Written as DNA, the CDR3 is TGCGCCAGCAGTCGACAGGGAAAAGTTCCCAACACTGAAGCTTTCTTT.